Listed below are T cell receptor beta chains from one sample, sequenced in a study of T cell repertoires in cytomegalovirus infection. TCRdb processed the reads anew with MiXCR; each CDR3 protein has one entry. This sample has about 830,000 distinct CDR3 sequences, with approximately 29% found just once. Their specific antigens are unknown. Sequenced here: cultured CD8+ T cells from PBMCs, sampled from culture after CMV antigen stimulation. The receptors derive from a human donor in good health (CMV status not recorded). Some clones in this sample may be carry-over from other donors' samples. Both conserved end residues are part of each CDR3. A D gene is named only where the DNA matches it firmly. The size entry is marked missing in some rows and otherwise reads once, few, many or a size class.

V	J	size	D	CDR3	DNA
TRBV14	TRBJ1-6	few	.	CASSQGSGVGVSPLHF	TGTGCCAGCAGCCAAGGCTCAGGGGTCGGTGTCAGTCCCCTCCACTTT
TRBV6-5	TRBJ1-1	.	.	CASRLAYVNTEAFF	TGTGCCAGCAGGCTAGCCTATGTGAACACTGAAGCTTTCTTT
TRBV12-3/TRBV12-4	TRBJ1-6	.	.	CASSFEFGDRKRSYNSPLHF	TGTGCCAGCAGTTTTGAGTTTGGGGACCGGAAACGTTCCTATAATTCACCCCTCCACTTT
TRBV7-9	TRBJ2-1	few	TRBD1	CASSSRQGFLF	TGTGCCAGCAGCTCCCGACAGGGGTTTCTCTTC
TRBV5-1	TRBJ2-7	.	TRBD2	CASSEGLAGIYEQYF	TGCGCCAGCAGCGAGGGACTAGCGGGAATCTACGAGCAGTACTTC
TRBV28	TRBJ2-5	.	.	CASRKIAWTETQYF	TGTGCCAGCAGAAAAATCGCGTGGACGGAGACCCAGTACTTC
TRBV27	TRBJ1-5	.	.	CASSLWGGADQPQHF	TGTGCCAGCAGTCTTTGGGGGGGGGCTGATCAGCCCCAGCATTTT
TRBV5-5	TRBJ2-3	few	TRBD1	CASSLEDRGSTDTQYF	TGTGCCAGCAGCTTGGAGGACAGGGGAAGCACAGATACGCAGTATTTT
TRBV4-1	TRBJ2-5	.	TRBD2	CASSNSLAGGLQETQYF	TGCGCCAGCAGCAATTCCCTAGCGGGGGGGCTGCAAGAGACCCAGTACTTC
TRBV12-3/TRBV12-4	TRBJ1-5	few	.	CASSDLGLYSNQPQHF	TGTGCCAGCAGTGACCTAGGACTCTATAGCAATCAGCCCCAGCATTTT
TRBV19	TRBJ1-5	.	.	CASSINGASNQPQHF	TGTGCCAGTAGTATTAACGGGGCTAGCAATCAGCCCCAGCATTTT
TRBV3-1	TRBJ2-1	few	.	CASSQDLSEQFF	TGTGCCAGCAGCCAAGATCTTAGTGAGCAGTTCTTC
TRBV12-3/TRBV12-4	TRBJ2-3	few	.	CASSLEWGAADTQYF	TGTGCCAGCAGTTTAGAGTGGGGGGCCGCAGATACGCAGTATTTT
TRBV9	TRBJ2-4	.	.	CASSVDEAGRKYF	TGTGCCAGCAGCGTAGACGAGGCGGGGCGTAAGTACTTC
TRBV7-2	TRBJ2-7	many	.	CASSLGADSYEQYF	TGTGCCAGCAGCTTAGGCGCGGATTCCTACGAGCAGTACTTC
TRBV29-1	TRBJ2-5	few	TRBD2	CSVERLAGNVAQYF	TGCAGCGTTGAGCGACTAGCGGGGAATGTGGCCCAGTACTTC
TRBV7-9	TRBJ2-1	many	.	CASTTQGGLIYNEQFF	TGTGCCAGCACTACACAGGGTGGCCTAATCTACAATGAGCAGTTCTTC
TRBV3-1	TRBJ2-5	.	TRBD2	CASTGGAGGRETQYF	TGTGCCAGCACCGGAGGAGCGGGGGGCCGAGAGACCCAGTACTTC
TRBV6-7	TRBJ2-7	few	.	CASINLPLGSYYEQYF	TGTGCCAGCATCAACCTTCCGTTAGGGTCCTACTACGAGCAGTACTTC
TRBV19	TRBJ1-2	.	TRBD1	CASTPTGGFNTHGYTF	TGTGCCAGTACCCCGACAGGGGGCTTCAACACCCATGGCTACACCTTC
TRBV12-3/TRBV12-4	TRBJ2-2	few	.	CASSLARWELFF	TGTGCCAGCAGTTTAGCGCGATGGGAGCTGTTTTTT
TRBV5-4	TRBJ2-1	few	TRBD2	CASSVGLAGLSSYNEQFF	TGTGCCAGCAGCGTAGGACTAGCGGGGCTGAGCTCCTACAATGAGCAGTTCTTC
TRBV4-1	TRBJ2-2	.	.	CASSQDLGDTNTGELFF	TGCGCCAGCAGCCAAGATCTAGGGGATACGAACACCGGGGAGCTGTTTTTT
TRBV4-1	TRBJ2-2	few	.	CASSQAGSVSGELFF	TGCGCCAGCAGCCAAGCGGGCTCGGTGTCCGGGGAGCTGTTTTTT
TRBV10-3	TRBJ1-1	few	TRBD1	CAIRPFDRGENTEAFF	TGTGCCATCAGACCTTTCGACAGGGGGGAGAACACTGAAGCTTTCTTT
TRBV2	TRBJ2-1	.	TRBD1	CARIAPDRGQENEQFF	TGTGCCAGAATCGCCCCGGACAGGGGCCAGGAGAATGAGCAGTTCTTC
TRBV7-6	TRBJ2-2	few	.	CASSSDSRAGELFF	TGTGCCAGCAGCTCGGACAGTCGCGCCGGGGAGCTGTTTTTT
TRBV7-8	TRBJ1-1	many	.	CASSLAGVGSTEAFF	TGTGCCAGCAGCTTAGCAGGTGTGGGGAGCACTGAAGCTTTCTTT